A selection of T cell receptor beta chains follows, all from one sample in a study of blood T cell repertoires in COVID-19. The assay was immunoSEQ multiplex PCR, and TCRdb's table has in-frame clones only and misses some. The sample shows 250,000 or so clones, over 90% of them seen only once. Sequencing used peripheral blood. These receptors all come from a man aged 25 to 40 with COVID-19, enrolled during active disease. CDR3s include the opening cysteine and the closing phenylalanine or tryptophan. D genes are given only for firm matches. Clone size is not always given. Where it is, it says once, few, many or a class for expanded clones.

TRBJ1-5 NA TRBV30 NA TGTGCCTGGAGTGTACGGGGCAATCAGCCCCAGCATTTT CAWSVRGNQPQHF
TRBJ1-5 once TRBV5-1 NA TGCGCCATTCCGAAAAGGGAGGGAAGCAATCAGCCCCAGCATTTT CAIPKREGSNQPQHF
TRBJ1-5 NA TRBV6-1 NA TGTGCCAGCAGTGAAGCGCTGTCAGGGATGGTAAGCAATCAGCCCCAGCATTTT CASSEALSGMVSNQPQHF
TRBJ2-7 NA TRBV6-5 TRBD1 TGTGCCAGCAGTTCGGGACAGAACTACGAGCAGTACTTC CASSSGQNYEQYF
TRBJ2-7 NA TRBV14 NA TGTGCCAGCAGCCCCCGAGACCAGGTTCCCAGCGAGCAGTACTTC CASSPRDQVPSEQYF
TRBJ1-5 NA TRBV19 NA TGTGCCAGTAGTGGGATGACTAAGACTAATCAGCCCCAGCATTTT CASSGMTKTNQPQHF
TRBJ2-7 once TRBV6-1 NA TGTGCCAGCAGTGTATACAGGGTCGAGGTGGGCTACGAGCAGTACTTC CASSVYRVEVGYEQYF
TRBJ1-4 NA TRBV5-1 NA TGCGCCAGCAGCTTGGCCGGTAATGAAAAACTGTTTTTT CASSLAGNEKLFF
TRBJ2-3 NA TRBV19 NA TGTGCCAGTAAAATCCGGTTTAATTCGGATACGCAGTATTTT CASKIRFNSDTQYF
TRBJ1-2 NA TRBV4-1 TRBD1 TGCGCCAGCAGCCAACCCCGGGACAGGGGAGTTGGCTACACCTTC CASSQPRDRGVGYTF
TRBJ2-1 NA TRBV9 TRBD2 TGTGCCAGCAGCGTAACCCCCTCTAGCGGGGGGGCGAGTGAGCAGTTCTTC CASSVTPSSGGASEQFF
TRBJ1-2 NA TRBV23-1 TRBD1 TGCGCCAGGACTGGACAGGGAAACTATGGCTACACCTTC CARTGQGNYGYTF
TRBJ1-6 NA TRBV18 NA TGTGCCAGCTCACGTTCGGAGGGTAGTAATTCACCCCTCCACTTT CASSRSEGSNSPLHF
TRBJ2-5 NA TRBV15 TRBD2 TGTGCCACCAGCAGTTTACTAGCGGGGGCGAAAGAGACCCAGTACTTC CATSSLLAGAKETQYF
TRBJ1-5 NA TRBV12-5 NA TGTGCTAGTGGTTTGAGTCAGATTAGCAATCAGCCCCAGCATTTT CASGLSQISNQPQHF
TRBJ2-7 NA TRBV4-1 TRBD1 TGCGCCAGCAGCCAAAGTCCCGGGACAGGGTTCGAGCAGTACTTC CASSQSPGTGFEQYF
TRBJ2-6 NA TRBV27 NA TGTGCCAGCAGTCCGATTTCAACGGGTTTTTTAACTCCCCACCAATCTGGGGCCAACGTCCTGACTTTC CASSPISTGFLTPHQSGANVLTF
TRBJ2-3 NA TRBV6-1 TRBD1 TGTGCCAGCAGTGAGGGACAGCCCACAGATACGCAGTATTTT CASSEGQPTDTQYF
TRBJ1-2 NA TRBV6-5 TRBD1 TGTGCCAGCAGAACCGGGACAGGGGGAAGTTATGGCTACACCTTC CASRTGTGGSYGYTF
TRBJ1-5 NA TRBV4-1 NA TGCGCCAGCAGACGTTCGTTGTTGGGGGGGCAGGGTCAGCCCCAGCATTTT CASRRSLLGGQGQPQHF
TRBJ1-4 NA TRBV6-5 TRBD1 TGTGCCAGCCGACAGGGGGCGCGAGAAAAACTGTTTTTT CASRQGAREKLFF
TRBJ2-7 NA TRBV7-2 TRBD1 TGTGCCAGCAGCTTAGGAGGGGGACAGCAGAGGGGATACGAGCAGTACTTC CASSLGGGQQRGYEQYF
TRBJ2-5 NA TRBV7-9 NA TGTGCCAGCAGCCCGGCTTGGCTAGCAGCGGAAGAGACCCAGTACTTC CASSPAWLAAEETQYF
TRBJ1-6 NA TRBV7-2 NA TGTGCCAGCAGCTTTTCAGGGAGGAATTCACCCCTCCACTTT CASSFSGRNSPLHF
TRBJ2-3 NA TRBV7-9 TRBD2 TGTGCCAGCAGGTCCCTAGCGGGGGGCTTGGATACGCAGTATTTT CASRSLAGGLDTQYF
TRBJ2-2 NA TRBV11-3 NA TGTGCCAGCAGCTCCTCCAGGGAGGCCGGGGAGCTGTTTTTT CASSSSREAGELFF